Below, one T cell receptor beta chain is given with its context. Its antigen remains unidentified. Germline V gives CDR1 MDHEN, CDR2 SYDVKM. This CDR3 has 15 residues. V lost 7 bases and J lost 3, with 18 bases in between. This specimen belongs to a study of cytomegalovirus exposure and HLA in healthy donors. Here immunoSEQ multiplex PCR was the method, and the copy in TCRdb shows in-frame clones only, minus some. The sample has roughly 280,000 clones, 80% to 90% seen once. Study-wide findings and caveats: The tendency of first-cohort TCR clusters to co-occur in the roughly 110 validation repertoires emerged from a later analysis.

This clonotype originated in a woman aged 18-29 years in good health and CMV-seronegative. Sequencing used PBMCs. J is TRBJ1-1 and V is TRBV28, with D possibly TRBD1 on 5 matching bases. CDR3 DNA: TGTGCCAGCAATGAGTGGGGGGTCGGGTACACTGAAGCTTTCTTT. This codes for CASNEWGVGYTEAFF.